The entry below gives a single TCR beta chain sequence along with its context. This CDR3 contains 15 residues. Germline V gene data show CDR1 as LGHDT and CDR2 as YNNKEL (reference sequence). V shed 4 bases, J shed 7 bases, and the junction held 8 bases outside the gene matches. This entry comes from a study of blood T cell repertoires in COVID-19. Across the study: Whether acute or convalescent, the COVID-19 samples came from the United States, Italy and Spain.

Per the original data handling: Amplification of reference gene primers provided the estimated nucleated cell counts. Clones were sequenced by immunoSEQ multiplex PCR, and TCRdb holds only the in-frame ones, with some missing. The V and J calls and clone size come from that table; D and trimming were worked out from the DNA. The table lists about 120,000 clones, approximately 81% of them singletons, with about 3.8% in the top ten. The specimen was peripheral blood. The V gene is TRBV3-1 (or the pseudogene TRBV3-2), the J gene TRBJ2-3; 10 bases map to TRBD1. The source is a man aged 60 to 69 with acute or convalescent COVID-19. The CDR3 sequence is CASSLGQGIANTQYF. DNA for the CDR3: TGTGCCAGCAGCCTGGGACAGGGGATTGCGAATACGCAGTATTTT.